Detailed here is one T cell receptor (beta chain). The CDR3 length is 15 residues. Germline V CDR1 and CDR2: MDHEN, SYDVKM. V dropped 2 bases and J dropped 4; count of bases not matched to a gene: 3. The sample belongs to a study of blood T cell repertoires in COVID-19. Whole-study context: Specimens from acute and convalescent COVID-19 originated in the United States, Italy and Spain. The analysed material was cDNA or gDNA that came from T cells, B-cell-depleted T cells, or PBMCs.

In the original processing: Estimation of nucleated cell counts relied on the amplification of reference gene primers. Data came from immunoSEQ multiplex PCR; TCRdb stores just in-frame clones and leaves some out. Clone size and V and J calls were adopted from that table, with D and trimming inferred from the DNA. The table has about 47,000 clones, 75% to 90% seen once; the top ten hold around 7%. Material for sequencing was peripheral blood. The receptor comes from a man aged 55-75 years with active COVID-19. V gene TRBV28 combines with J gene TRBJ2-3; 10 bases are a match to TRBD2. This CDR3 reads CASSLLAGVADTQYF. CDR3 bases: TGTGCCAGCAGTTTACTAGCGGGGGTTGCAGATACGCAGTATTTT.